A single sample gave rise to the 20 T cell receptor beta chains below, sequenced in a study of blood T cell repertoires in COVID-19. TCRdb's table, derived via immunoSEQ multiplex PCR, lists solely in-frame clones and lacks some. The data show some 350,000 clones, with roughly nine tenths seen just once and just under 3% held by the top ten. Specimen: PBMCs or T cells enriched from blood (not recorded which). These receptor sequences come from a woman aged 25 to 45 who had recovered from COVID-19.

The chain employs TRBV29-1 and TRBJ2-3; 7 bases line up with TRBD1. This CDR3 contains 15 residues. CDR1 is SQVTM, CDR2 ANQGSEA, per germline. The V segment lost 1 base and the J segment 7 bases; nucleotides outside the gene matches: 11. The CDR3 loop reads CSVEATGFELNTQYF. CDR3 DNA sequence: TGCAGCGTTGAAGCGACAGGGTTTGAGTTAAATACGCAGTATTTT.

The genes are TRBV25-1 and TRBJ1-1, with TRBD1 as a possible D gene (6 bases). Looked up from germline, CDR1 is MGHDK and CDR2 is SYGVNS. Deletions cut 6 bases from V and 1 base from J, with 6 bases between. CDR3 length: 12 amino acids. DNA for the CDR3: TGTGCCAGCAGACAGGGGAACACTGAAGCTTTCTTT. Translated, it gives CASRQGNTEAFF. Full variable domain (remainder filled in from reference TRBV25-1 and TRBJ1-1): EADIYQTPRYLVIGTGKKITLECSQTMGHDKMYWYQQDPGMELHLIHYSYGVNSTEKGDLSSESTVSRIRTEHFPLTLESARPSHTSQYLCASRQGNTEAFFGQGTRLTVV.

The gene calls are TRBV2 and TRBJ2-7; the match to TRBD1 covers 10 bases. V dropped 9 bases and J dropped 5; count of bases not matched to a gene: 7. Germline V gives CDR1 SNHLY, CDR2 FYNNEI. The CDR3 spans 13 residues. The DNA for the CDR3 is TGTGCCAGTTCTCCGGGACAGGGGAACGAGCAGTACTTC. Its translation: CASSPGQGNEQYF.

The chain is built from TRBV7-8 and TRBJ2-5; D might be TRBD2 (6 bases). The CDR3 length is 14 residues. V was trimmed by 6 bases and J by 1 base, leaving 12 bases between them. The germline V gene encodes CDR1 SGHVS and CDR2 FQNEAQ. This CDR3 reads CASSFPGVQETQYF. Here the CDR3 DNA reads TGTGCCAGCAGTTTTCCGGGAGTCCAAGAGACCCAGTACTTC.

J is TRBJ1-5 and V is TRBV19; D possibly corresponds to TRBD1 (5 bases). V lost 5 bases to trimming and J lost 0 bases, with 8 bases between them. This CDR3 is 14 amino acids long. CDR1 and CDR2 from the germline V gene are LNHDA and SQIVND (reference sequence). The CDR3 region is CASSADSSNQPQHF. DNA for the CDR3: TGTGCCAGTAGTGCCGACAGTAGCAATCAGCCCCAGCATTTT.

The chain joins TRBV11-2 to TRBJ1-2; D is undetermined. The CDR3 loop spans 16 amino acids. V lost 0 bases and J 1 base, leaving 12 bases between the germline ends. Germline V gene sequence: CDR1 SGHAT, CDR2 FQNNGV. CDR3 DNA sequence: TGTGCCAGCAGCTTAGATCCCAGAATCAATAACTATGGCTACACCTTC. Amino acids: CASSLDPRINNYGYTF.

The table lists this clone with a count of one. This chain connects TRBV28 to TRBJ2-3; 8 bases agree with TRBD1. With V trimmed by 8 bases and J by 3 bases, 4 bases remained unmatched. The germline V gene encodes CDR1 MDHEN and CDR2 SYDVKM. The CDR3 extends over 13 amino acids. The CDR3 reads CASGQGVTDTQYF. The CDR3 region has the DNA TGTGCCAGCGGACAGGGAGTGACAGATACGCAGTATTTT.

This chain links TRBV6-5 with TRBJ2-3, with TRBD1 matching 7 bases. The CDR3 is made up of 16 amino acids. Losses at the gene ends were 1 base for V and 0 bases for J; bases not matched to a gene: 4. The germline V gene has CDR1 MNHEY and CDR2 SVGAGI. The CDR3 DNA is TGTGCCAGCAGTTACTACAGGGGTCCTAGCACAGATACGCAGTATTTT. Translating gives CASSYYRGPSTDTQYF.

The V call is TRBV6-5, the J call TRBJ1-1; 7 nucleotides match TRBD1. There are 14 residues in the CDR3. Germline V gene data show CDR1 as MNHEY and CDR2 as SVGAGI. V dropped 0 bases and J dropped 3; count of bases not matched to a gene: 1. Written as DNA, the CDR3 is TGTGCCAGCAGTTACTCTACAGGGGACACTGAAGCTTTCTTT. Translated, it gives CASSYSTGDTEAFF.

The chain is built from TRBV7-3 and TRBJ1-2, with 8 bases lining up with TRBD1. The CDR3 covers 13 residues. Germline-derived CDR1 and CDR2 are SGHTA and FQGTGA. With V trimmed by 4 bases and J by 8 bases, 6 bases remained unmatched. The CDR3 bases are TGTGCCAGCAGCTCGGACAGGGAGAACGGCTACACCTTC. This translates into CASSSDRENGYTF.

This clone occurred once. This chain uses TRBV5-1 with TRBJ2-7; 11 positions agree with TRBD1. The CDR3 loop spans 17 amino acids. V shed 4 bases, J shed 6 bases, and the junction held 15 bases outside the gene matches. The V gene's germline CDR1 is SGHRS and CDR2 YFSETQ. The DNA for the CDR3 is TGCGCCAGCAGCCCCCAGCGGGGACAGGGGGTTTTGAGCGAGCAGTACTTC. Translated: CASSPQRGQGVLSEQYF.

The chain is built from TRBV5-1 and TRBJ1-1; no clear D. CDR1 and CDR2 from the germline V gene are SGHRS and YFSETQ. The CDR3 has 16 residues. The V and J ends lost 0 bases and 3 bases respectively, with 15 bases between them. CDR3: CASSLGATGSHTEAFF. CDR3 sequence (DNA): TGCGCCAGCAGCTTGGGGGCGACCGGGAGCCACACTGAAGCTTTCTTT.

This chain uses TRBV10-3 with TRBJ1-1; TRBD1 matches 9 bases. CDR3 length: 14 amino acids. V lost 5 bases to trimming and J lost 3 bases; unmatched junction nucleotides: 4. Germline V lookup: CDR1 ENHRY, CDR2 SYGVKD. The CDR3 DNA follows: TGTGCCATCAGTCGGGACAGGGACCACACTGAAGCTTTCTTT. Its translation: CAISRDRDHTEAFF.

V and J are TRBV21-1 and TRBJ1-2; the table's D call, TRBD1, has no DNA check behind it. TRBV21-1 corresponds to a pseudogene. The CDR3 totals 15 residues. CDR3 nucleotides: TGTGCCAGCAGCGGCCAGAGACAGGGCTTACATGGCTACACCTTC. Its translation is CASSGQRQGLHGYTF.

This clone was picked up one time. This chain uses TRBV11-2 with TRBJ1-1; tentatively, D is TRBD1 (6 bases). The germline CDR1 and CDR2 sequences are SGHAT and FQNNGV. Trimming shortened V by 1 base and J by 1 base, and 22 bases separated the two germline ends. The CDR3 is 19 amino acids. The CDR3 DNA reads TGTGCCAGCAGCTTAGTAGGATCGGGCAGGGGCGAGGGGAACACTGAAGCTTTCTTT. This sequence encodes CASSLVGSGRGEGNTEAFF.

The DNA of the CDR3 is TGTGCCAGCGGCAGGGTTGGGCAGCCCCAGCATTTT. This translates into CASGRVGQPQHF. This chain connects TRBV2 to TRBJ1-5, with D possibly matching TRBD1 (5 bases). V lost 8 bases and J 7 bases, leaving 12 bases between the germline ends. Germline V lookup: CDR1 SNHLY, CDR2 FYNNEI. The CDR3 is made up of 12 amino acids.

The chain uses TRBV30 and TRBJ1-4; D not resolved. Germline V gives CDR1 GTSNPN, CDR2 SVGIG (reference sequence). The CDR3 has 11 amino acids. The V end was cut by 8 bases, the J end by 7 bases, with 11 bases between. This chain's CDR3 is CAGREGEKLFF. CDR3 nucleotides: TGTGCCGGCCGGGAAGGTGAAAAACTGTTTTTT.

The chain joins TRBV11-2 to TRBJ1-1; D is possibly TRBD1 (5 bases). CDR3 length equals 16 residues. Germline values: CDR1 SGHAT, CDR2 FQNNGV. Between the trimmed V and J ends, which lost 0 bases and 6 bases, there was a span of 17 bases. CDR3 coding DNA: TGTGCCAGCAGCTTAGAGGGGGGGGAAGTACGCTCTGAAGCTTTCTTT. This sequence encodes CASSLEGGEVRSEAFF.

V usage is TRBV29-1 and J usage is TRBJ2-7, with TRBD1 matching over 10 bases. The CDR3 is 12 residues long. Germline V gene data show CDR1 as SQVTM and CDR2 as ANQGSEA. Trimming at V came to 6 bases and at J to 7 bases, leaving 6 bases not matched to a gene. The CDR3 reads CSVGTGAREQYF. The CDR3 nucleotides read TGCAGCGTGGGGACAGGGGCGAGAGAGCAGTACTTC.

The chain couples TRBV6-5 to TRBJ1-2, with 10 bases that match TRBD1. The junction had 7 bases not matched to a gene; V was cut back by 4 bases and J by 2 bases. There are 16 residues in the CDR3. The germline CDR1 and CDR2 sequences are MNHEY and SVGAGI. As DNA, the CDR3 is TGTGCCAGCAGTTCCGCCGGACAGGGGGGAAACTATGGCTACACCTTC. As protein: CASSSAGQGGNYGYTF.